The rows below give T cell receptor beta chains drawn from one sample of a study of cytomegalovirus exposure and HLA in healthy donors. Data came from immunoSEQ multiplex PCR; TCRdb stores just in-frame clones and leaves some out. The data contain around 120,000 clones, roughly four fifths of them singletons. The material sequenced was PBMCs. The receptors stem from a woman aged 35 to 49 in good health and CMV-seronegative. Both conserved end residues are part of each CDR3. The D gene is left open where the match is weak. Size is omitted from some rows. Given values are once, few, many or a class for expanded clones.

V gene,J gene,CDR3 length,clone size,D gene,CDR3 DNA,CDR3 protein
TRBV7-2,TRBJ2-4,13,NA,NA,TGTGCCAGCACCGAATGGGGCAAAAACAGTCAGTACTTC,CASTEWGKNSQYF
TRBV2,TRBJ2-5,13,once,NA,TGTGCCAGCAGGCGAGAAATCGAGGAGACCCAGTACTTC,CASRREIEETQYF
TRBV6-6,TRBJ2-6,15,NA,NA,TGTGCCAGCAGTTCCCCACACTCTGGGGCCAACGGCCTGACTTTC,CASSSPHSGANGLTF
TRBV28,TRBJ2-7,14,few,TRBD2,TGTGCCAGCAGTTTATCAGGGAGGGATTACGAGCAGTACTTC,CASSLSGRDYEQYF
TRBV27,TRBJ2-7,12,NA,NA,TGTGCCAGCAGTACCTCGGACAGCAAGCAGTACTTC,CASSTSDSKQYF
TRBV7-2,TRBJ2-5,14,NA,NA,TGTGCCAGCAGCACCCCCCGCACCCGGGAGACCCAGTACTTC,CASSTPRTRETQYF
TRBV27,TRBJ1-1,14,NA,NA,TGTGCCAGCAGTTTAACGGTACGGTCTACTGAAGCTTTCTTT,CASSLTVRSTEAFF
TRBV14,TRBJ2-7,14,NA,NA,TGTGCCAGCAGCCCGTACCCAAGCCCCCACGAGCAGTACTTC,CASSPYPSPHEQYF
TRBV6-5,TRBJ2-7,14,NA,NA,TGTGCCAGCAGCCTGACAGAACCCTCCTACGAGCAGTACTTC,CASSLTEPSYEQYF
TRBV28,TRBJ2-1,16,NA,TRBD1,TGTGCCAGCAGATCGCCTACAGGGGTCTCCTACAATGAGCAGTTCTTC,CASRSPTGVSYNEQFF